One and the same sample provided the 21 T cell receptor beta chains below, sequenced in a study of blood T cell repertoires in COVID-19. This table comes from immunoSEQ multiplex PCR, and its TCRdb copy is limited to in-frame clones, with some not included. The repertoire has around 130,000 clones, roughly four fifths of them found once; the top ten carry 2.4%. The specimen was PBMCs or T cells enriched from blood (not recorded which). The receptors here all came from a middle-aged man with acute COVID-19.

V gene TRBV29-1 combines with J gene TRBJ2-7, with 9 bases lining up with TRBD1. CDR1 and CDR2 (germline): SQVTM, ANQGSEA. This CDR3 is built from 13 residues. J lost 2 bases, V lost 5 bases, and 4 bases had no gene match. The CDR3 region has the DNA TGCAGCGTTCCGGGACAGGGTCCCTACGAGCAGTACTTC. It yields the protein CSVPGQGPYEQYF.

The gene calls are TRBV6-5 and TRBJ2-1, with 12 bases fitting TRBD2. Germline V gives CDR1 MNHEY, CDR2 SVGAGI. This CDR3 is built from 16 residues. Germline trimming cut 2 bases from V and 5 bases from J; bases unmatched to any gene: 4. The CDR3 nucleotides are TGTGCCAGCAGTTACCGACTAGCGGGGGACCACAATGAGCAGTTCTTC. It is translated as CASSYRLAGDHNEQFF.

The chain uses TRBV7-2 and TRBJ1-2, with D tentatively TRBD1 (6 bases). V lost 4 bases and J 2 bases, leaving 14 bases between the germline ends. The length of the CDR3 is 15 residues. Looked up from germline, CDR1 is SGHTA and CDR2 is FQGNSA. The DNA for the CDR3 is TGTGCCAGCAGCTACCCGGACAGACTGAACTATGGCTACACCTTC. This gives the protein CASSYPDRLNYGYTF.

This clone was seen more than once but under ten times. CDR3 region: CASREQGVEELFF. The CDR3, as DNA: TGTGCCAGCAGAGAACAGGGCGTTGAGGAGCTGTTTTTT. The chain has TRBV3-1 (or the pseudogene TRBV3-2) and TRBJ2-2, with D perhaps TRBD1 (6 bases). The germline V gene encodes CDR1 LGHDT and CDR2 YNNKEL (reference sequence). The germline V and J ends were trimmed by 6 bases and 10 bases, with 15 bases remaining between them. The CDR3 runs to 13 residues.

V is TRBV7-9 and J is TRBJ1-4; 7 positions match TRBD1. Unmatched junction bases numbered 8, after V lost 6 bases and J lost 13 bases. Germline CDR1 SEHNR, CDR2 FQNEAQ (reference sequence). This CDR3 contains 12 residues. The CDR3 sequence is CASSETGRRLFF. In nucleotides, the CDR3 is TGTGCCAGCAGTGAGACAGGGCGCAGACTGTTTTTT.

The DNA for the CDR3 is TGTGCCAGCTCACCGGAGGCTGGAAACACCATATATTTT. It codes for CASSPEAGNTIYF. The rearrangement joins TRBV18 to TRBJ1-3; no definite D call. Trimming cost V 3 bases and J 2 bases, with 5 bases left between them. The CDR3 is 13 residues long. Germline assignment: CDR1 KGHSH and CDR2 LQKENI.

This sequence joins TRBV7-9 and TRBJ2-2; D is perhaps TRBD1 (6 bases). The CDR3 consists of 15 residues. Trimming cost V 4 bases and J 7 bases, with 16 bases left between them. The germline CDR1 and CDR2 sequences are SEHNR and FQNEAQ (reference sequence). Here the CDR3 reads CASSSRGTSSGELFF. The CDR3 DNA is TGTGCCAGCAGCTCTAGGGGGACCAGCAGCGGGGAGCTGTTTTTT.

The V gene is TRBV5-1, the J gene TRBJ2-2; TRBD2 is a possible D gene (6 bases). The ends were cut back, 2 bases at V and 0 bases at J, with 11 bases in the middle. The CDR3 consists of 16 residues. Germline V gives CDR1 SGHRS, CDR2 YFSETQ. Here the CDR3 DNA reads TGCGCCAGCAGCTTTAGGACTACTGCGAACACCGGGGAGCTGTTTTTT. This translates into CASSFRTTANTGELFF.

The chain links TRBV5-1 to TRBJ2-1; 9 bases line up with TRBD2. V lost 0 bases, J lost 9 bases, and 7 bases stayed unmatched. The CDR3 length is 15 residues. In germline, CDR1 is SGHRS, CDR2 YFSETQ. For the CDR3, the DNA is TGCGCCAGCAGCTTGGTAATAGCGGGAGAGAGTGAGCAGTTCTTC. This translates into CASSLVIAGESEQFF.

V is TRBV7-6 and J is TRBJ2-1; 7 nucleotides line up with TRBD2. Trimming took 4 bases from V and 8 from J; bases not matched to a gene: 11. CDR3 length equals 15 residues. Germline CDR1 reads SGHVS; CDR2 reads FNYEAQ. The CDR3 DNA reads as TGTGCCAGCAGCTCGCGGGGGAAAGCTCCGGATGAGCAGTTCTTC. This encodes CASSSRGKAPDEQFF.

This clone was seen a few times. The chain employs TRBV2 and TRBJ1-2; D is possibly TRBD1 (6 bases). Germline lookup yields CDR1 SNHLY and CDR2 FYNNEI. Trimming cost V 3 bases and J 5 bases, with 16 bases left between them. This CDR3 has 15 residues. The CDR3 spells CASSDRDQGIYGYTF. The CDR3 DNA reads TGTGCCAGCAGTGACAGGGACCAGGGGATTTATGGCTACACCTTC.

The gene calls are TRBV6-1 and TRBJ2-3, with 8 bases lining up with TRBD2. Germline CDR1 and CDR2: MNHNS and SASEGT. J lost 6 bases, V lost 2 bases, and 10 bases had no gene match. This CDR3 is built from 16 residues. CDR3 nucleotides: TGTGCCAGCAGTGAACTTGGACTAGCATTTCTTGATACGCAGTATTTT. Amino acids: CASSELGLAFLDTQYF.

The genes are TRBV10-1 and TRBJ2-1; TRBD1 matches at 7 bases. Per the germline V gene, CDR1 is WNHNN and CDR2 is SYGVQD (reference sequence). With V trimmed by 7 bases and J by 8 bases, 17 bases remained unmatched. This CDR3 comprises 16 residues. CDR3 sequence (DNA): TGCGCCAGCAACGAGGGGGCGGGCCTCGGACGCCATGAGCAGTTCTTC. Its translation is CASNEGAGLGRHEQFF.

This sequence joins TRBV3-1 (or the pseudogene TRBV3-2) and TRBJ1-2; TRBD1 might be the D (5 bases). The CDR3 runs 13 residues. V was cut by 6 bases and J by 3 bases, with 11 bases left in between. Germline loops: CDR1 LGHDT, CDR2 YNNKEL (reference sequence). CDR3 bases: TGTGCCAGCAGGGGGGGGATGGACTATGGCTACACCTTC. Its protein product is CASRGGMDYGYTF.

This chain links TRBV3-1 (or the pseudogene TRBV3-2) with TRBJ1-5; D unclear. V lost 0 bases and J lost 12, with 9 bases in between. The CDR3 is 12 residues long. The germline V gene encodes CDR1 LGHDT and CDR2 YNNKEL (reference sequence). For the CDR3, the DNA is TGTGCCAGCAGCCAAGATTCAGGACTCCAGCATTTT. As protein: CASSQDSGLQHF.

This clone was seen a few times. Other DNA sequences within the sample encode an identical CDR3. The V gene is TRBV12-3 or TRBV12-4, the J gene TRBJ1-6; D is unclear. V lost 6 bases and J 9 bases, leaving 9 bases between the germline ends. The length of the CDR3 is 12 residues. CDR3 nucleotides: TGTGCCAGCAGCCTCGGGAGTTCACCCCTCCACTTT. This translates into CASSLGSSPLHF.

The CDR3 reads CAWSVLGYEQYF. The CDR3 coding sequence is TGTGCCTGGAGTGTACTAGGATACGAGCAGTACTTC. The J gene is TRBJ2-7, the V gene TRBV30; D might be TRBD2 (5 bases). The CDR3 is 12 amino acids. The V and J ends lost 0 bases and 4 bases respectively, with 7 bases between them. CDR1 and CDR2 (germline): GTSNPN, SVGIG (reference sequence).

Turning to this clone: Within the sample, other DNA sequences also encode this same CDR3. The chain is built from TRBV3-1 (or the pseudogene TRBV3-2) and TRBJ1-4; TRBD1 might be the D (6 bases). Germline V gene lookup returns CDR1 LGHDT and CDR2 YNNKEL (reference sequence). V lost 1 base and J lost 8, with 11 bases in between. CDR3 length equals 14 residues. The CDR3 reads CASSQGGDREKLFF. The CDR3 DNA reads as TGTGCCAGCAGCCAAGGTGGCGACAGGGAAAAACTGTTTTTT.

This rearrangement joins TRBV20-1 to TRBJ1-2; the D gene is possibly TRBD1 (6 bases). There are 11 residues in the CDR3. Germline V lookup: CDR1 DFQATT, CDR2 SNEGSKA (reference sequence). V was shortened by 4 bases and J by 6 bases, with 9 bases between the two germline ends. This chain's CDR3 is CSATGVNGYTF. In nucleotides, the CDR3 is TGCAGTGCTACAGGGGTAAATGGCTACACCTTC.

V and J are TRBV6-2 or TRBV6-3 and TRBJ2-5; perhaps TRBD1 as D (5 bases). Trimming left V 0 bases short and J 4 bases short, with 12 bases between. The V gene's germline CDR1 is MNHEY and CDR2 SVGEGT. This CDR3 has 15 residues. The CDR3 here is CASSYSIGVRETQYF. Here the CDR3 DNA reads TGTGCCAGCAGTTACTCGATAGGGGTAAGAGAGACCCAGTACTTC.

This chain joins TRBV27 and TRBJ1-1; D remains unclear. V was pared by 2 bases and J by 1 base, with 8 bases between. This CDR3 has 14 residues. The germline V gene has CDR1 MNHEY and CDR2 SMNVEV (reference sequence). The CDR3 reads CASSLAAGNTEAFF. CDR3 coding DNA: TGTGCCAGCAGTTTAGCAGCAGGGAACACTGAAGCTTTCTTT.